What follows are 25 T cell receptor beta chains derived from one specimen sequenced in a study of blood T cell repertoires in COVID-19. Profiling relied on immunoSEQ multiplex PCR, and the TCRdb table lists in-frame clones only, not all of them. The top ten clones hold 2% to 3% of a sample with about 280,000 clones, approximately 81% of them seen once. Sequencing was done on a sample of PBMCs or T cells enriched from blood (not recorded which). The receptors originated from a woman in her 50s who had recovered from COVID-19.

The chain combines TRBV19 with TRBJ1-5; 7 nucleotides agree with TRBD1. Germline-derived CDR1 and CDR2 are LNHDA and SQIVND (reference sequence). The CDR3 is 15 residues long. V lost 1 base and J lost 4; bases outside the gene matches: 4. The DNA for the CDR3 is TGTGCCAGTAGTATAGGAGGGGGCGCAAATCAGCCCCAGCATTTT. It specifies CASSIGGGANQPQHF.

The chain joins TRBV3-1 (or the pseudogene TRBV3-2) to TRBJ2-7; 14 bases are shared with TRBD2. The CDR3 totals 17 residues. V was pared by 4 bases and J by 7 bases, with 12 bases of the junction left unmatched. Germline V CDR1 and CDR2: LGHDT, YNNKEL (reference sequence). CDR3 loop: CASSRRIGTSGGLEQYF. CDR3 coding DNA: TGTGCCAGCAGCCGAAGAATCGGGACTAGCGGGGGTTTAGAGCAGTACTTC.

This clone was seen at least ten times. The chain is built from TRBV4-1 and TRBJ2-7, with 7 bases that match TRBD1. V gave up 1 base and J gave up 2 bases; unmatched junction bases: 8. Germline V gene data show CDR1 as MGHRA and CDR2 as YSYEKL. CDR3 size: 16 residues. The CDR3 protein is CASSQAAGQATYEQYF. CDR3 DNA: TGCGCCAGCAGCCAAGCCGCCGGACAGGCTACCTACGAGCAGTACTTC.

The chain is built from TRBV28 and TRBJ2-3, with TRBD2 identical over 8 bases. CDR1 is MDHEN and CDR2 is SYDVKM in the germline V gene. The CDR3 runs 15 residues. Trimming at V came to 4 bases and at J to 0 bases, leaving 3 bases not matched to a gene. The CDR3 coding sequence is TGTGCCAGCAGTTCAGCGGGGGCGAGCACAGATACGCAGTATTTT. Translation gives CASSSAGASTDTQYF.

This clone was seen once. The chain employs TRBV4-3 and TRBJ1-2, with TRBD1 as a possible D gene (5 bases). V gave up 1 base and J gave up 5 bases, with 17 bases separating them. Germline V lookup: CDR1 LGHNA, CDR2 YSLEER. The CDR3 runs to 16 residues. CDR3 coding DNA: TGCGCCAGCAGCCAAGTAATGGGCAGGGCGAATTATGGCTACACCTTC. Its protein is CASSQVMGRANYGYTF.

The gene calls are TRBV18 and TRBJ2-4, with 12 bases that match TRBD1. J lost 3 bases, V lost 5 bases, and 14 bases had no gene match. CDR3 length equals 19 residues. Per germline, CDR1 KGHSH and CDR2 LQKENI. This CDR3 reads CASSTTGTGGVGVKNIQYF. The CDR3 region has the DNA TGTGCCAGCTCAACAACCGGGACAGGGGGCGTTGGGGTCAAAAACATTCAGTACTTC.

This rearrangement joins TRBV19 to TRBJ2-2, with TRBD1 matching 8 bases. The CDR3 contains 16 residues. The germline CDR1 and CDR2 sequences are LNHDA and SQIVND (reference sequence). The V gene end was trimmed by 1 base and the J gene end by 7 bases; junction bases not matched to a gene: 8. Here the CDR3 reads CASSIAAGGDGGELFF. CDR3 sequence (DNA): TGTGCCAGTAGTATAGCGGCAGGGGGCGATGGCGGGGAGCTGTTTTTT.

The V and J genes are TRBV3-1 (or the pseudogene TRBV3-2) and TRBJ2-1; a weak D match, TRBD2 (6 bases). Germline-derived CDR1 and CDR2 are LGHDT and YNNKEL (reference sequence). The CDR3 is 16 amino acids. V was cut by 4 bases and J by 4 bases, with 17 bases left in between. The CDR3 reads CASSPQTVAAYNEQFF. The CDR3 region has the DNA TGTGCCAGCAGCCCCCAAACGGTAGCGGCATACAATGAGCAGTTCTTC.

This chain links TRBV6-5 with TRBJ1-6, with D possibly being TRBD1 (5 bases). The CDR3 totals 14 residues. The germline V gene has CDR1 MNHEY and CDR2 SVGAGI. The V and J ends lost 0 bases and 8 bases respectively, with 8 bases between them. CDR3 protein: CASSYSTVDSPLHF. CDR3 DNA: TGTGCCAGCAGTTACTCGACAGTGGATTCACCCCTCCACTTT.

The V call is TRBV4-2, the J call TRBJ1-5; 9 bases fit TRBD1. Looked up from germline, CDR1 is LGHNA and CDR2 is YNFKEQ. With V trimmed by 1 base and J by 0 bases, 10 bases remained unmatched. The CDR3 is made up of 19 amino acids. The CDR3 DNA follows: TGTGCCAGCAGCCAAGCCCAATTTGGACAGGGGAATAGCAATCAGCCCCAGCATTTT. It is translated as CASSQAQFGQGNSNQPQHF.

In this sample, this clone turned up once. This chain links TRBV6-5 with TRBJ1-2; D gene unclear. Per germline, CDR1 MNHEY and CDR2 SVGAGI. The CDR3 has 15 residues. V shed 4 bases and J shed 0 bases, with 12 bases lying between them. The CDR3 nucleotides read TGTGCCAGCAGTTCCCCTAGAGCGGCTAACTATGGCTACACCTTC. Its translation: CASSSPRAANYGYTF.

The chain has TRBV6-5 and TRBJ1-5; D gene unclear. V dropped 9 bases and J dropped 6 bases, with 21 bases sitting between them. This CDR3 spans 15 amino acids. Germline V gives CDR1 MNHEY, CDR2 SVGAGI. The CDR3 sequence: CARPSGPLWSQPQHF. The CDR3 DNA follows: TGTGCCAGACCGTCTGGCCCCCTCTGGTCTCAGCCCCAGCATTTT.

The chain recombines TRBV12-3 or TRBV12-4 with TRBJ1-1; D is ambiguous. V lost 6 bases to trimming and J lost 11 bases, with 16 bases between them. There are 12 residues in the CDR3. Here the CDR3 DNA reads TGTGCCAGCAGACCTTCTCGGTCGTACGCTTTCTTT. Protein sequence: CASRPSRSYAFF.

V gene TRBV30 combines with J gene TRBJ1-2; perhaps TRBD1 as D (5 bases). Trimming took 0 bases from V and 6 from J, leaving 11 bases between them. Germline CDR1 reads GTSNPN; CDR2 reads SVGIG (reference sequence). CDR3 length: 13 residues. This CDR3 is CAWSVGGGDGYTF. CDR3 nucleotides: TGTGCCTGGAGTGTAGGTGGGGGGGATGGCTACACCTTC.

The chain recombines TRBV12-5 with TRBJ2-4; 15 bases line up with TRBD2. Trimming removed 9 bases from V and 9 bases from J; junction bases left unmatched: 12. The CDR3 sequence is 16 residues long. Germline V gene data show CDR1 as LGHNT and CDR2 as FRNRAP. In DNA, the CDR3 is TGTGCTAGGGGCCGCGGACTAGCGGGGGGGGAGGGCATTCAGTACTTC. This sequence encodes CARGRGLAGGEGIQYF.

This clone was seen only once. The chain combines TRBV12-3 or TRBV12-4 with TRBJ1-2; no reliable D call. The CDR3 is 13 amino acids. V lost 5 bases and J 5 bases, leaving 12 bases between the germline ends. The CDR3 spells CASSLQDSYGYTF. CDR3 nucleotides: TGTGCCAGCAGTCTCCAAGACTCTTATGGCTACACCTTC.

The CDR3 is CSASGLQTGEFGYTF. For the CDR3, the DNA is TGCAGTGCTAGTGGCCTCCAGACAGGGGAATTTGGCTACACCTTC. The J gene is TRBJ1-2, the V gene TRBV20-1, with 8 bases lining up with TRBD1. J lost 7 bases, V lost 3 bases, and 13 bases had no gene match. CDR1 is DFQATT and CDR2 is SNEGSKA in the germline V gene (reference sequence). This CDR3 is 15 amino acids long.

This clone was found a few times. The chain links TRBV28 to TRBJ1-1, with 9 bases matching TRBD1. Unmatched junction bases numbered 9, after V lost 7 bases and J lost 3 bases. CDR3 length: 15 amino acids. Looked up from germline, CDR1 is MDHEN and CDR2 is SYDVKM. CDR3 amino acids: CASTTSGQGDTEAFF. DNA of the CDR3: TGTGCCAGCACAACCTCGGGACAGGGAGACACTGAAGCTTTCTTT.

There are a few counts of this clone. V is TRBV29-1 and J is TRBJ1-4; no clear D. Germline V gives CDR1 SQVTM, CDR2 ANQGSEA. Trimming shortened V by 4 bases and J by 0 bases, and 9 bases separated the two germline ends. The CDR3 length is 14 residues. This chain's CDR3 is CSVGSGPTNEKLFF. In nucleotides, the CDR3 is TGCAGCGTTGGTTCAGGCCCAACTAATGAAAAACTGTTTTTT.

The chain couples TRBV12-5 to TRBJ1-2; D gene ambiguous. Deletions cut 6 bases from V and 6 bases from J, with 14 bases between. The germline V gene encodes CDR1 LGHNT and CDR2 FRNRAP. CDR3 length equals 13 residues. CDR3 region: CASGNQAGHGYTF. CDR3 DNA: TGTGCTAGTGGGAACCAGGCTGGGCATGGCTACACCTTC.

The chain combines TRBV30 with TRBJ1-2; a possible D gene is TRBD1 (6 bases). V lost 3 bases to trimming and J lost 5 bases, with 10 bases between them. The CDR3 has 12 residues. CDR1 GTSNPN and CDR2 SVGIG come from the germline V gene (reference sequence). The DNA of the CDR3 is TGTGCCTGGAGCGGGGGGCCATATGGCTACACCTTC. Protein product: CAWSGGPYGYTF.

The J gene is TRBJ1-3, the V gene TRBV2, with D perhaps matching TRBD1 (5 bases). CDR3 size: 16 residues. The germline gives CDR1 SNHLY, CDR2 FYNNEI. With 4 bases removed from V and 2 bases from J, the gap between germline ends came to 15 bases. CDR3 sequence reads: CASSGVGRGTGNTIYF. The CDR3 nucleotides read TGTGCCAGCAGTGGGGTGGGTCGGGGGACTGGAAACACCATATATTTT.

This clone appeared once. This sequence joins TRBV4-1 and TRBJ2-7; possible D gene TRBD1, 6 bases. The germline gives CDR1 MGHRA, CDR2 YSYEKL. Trimming took 1 base from V and 3 from J, leaving 16 bases between them. The CDR3 covers 16 residues. The CDR3 sequence: CASSQVVRGAGYEQYF. CDR3 bases: TGCGCCAGCAGCCAAGTAGTCAGGGGAGCTGGCTACGAGCAGTACTTC.

The chain is built from TRBV4-2 and TRBJ1-2, with a tentative D call TRBD1 (5 bases). This CDR3 contains 16 residues. Germline CDR1 reads LGHNA; CDR2 reads YNFKEQ. Trimming removed 1 base from V and 0 bases from J, with 12 bases in between. Here the CDR3 DNA reads TGTGCCAGCAGCCAAGGCGGGACCCAAGCTAACTATGGCTACACCTTC. It yields the protein CASSQGGTQANYGYTF.

J is TRBJ2-1 and V is TRBV11-1; D remains ambiguous. In germline, CDR1 is SGHAT, CDR2 FQDESV (reference sequence). V was pared by 1 base and J by 1 base, with 11 bases between. The CDR3 spans 16 residues. The CDR3 region has the DNA TGTGCCAGCAGCTTAGTCCCCTCCGGTTCCTACAATGAGCAGTTCTTC. This codes for CASSLVPSGSYNEQFF.